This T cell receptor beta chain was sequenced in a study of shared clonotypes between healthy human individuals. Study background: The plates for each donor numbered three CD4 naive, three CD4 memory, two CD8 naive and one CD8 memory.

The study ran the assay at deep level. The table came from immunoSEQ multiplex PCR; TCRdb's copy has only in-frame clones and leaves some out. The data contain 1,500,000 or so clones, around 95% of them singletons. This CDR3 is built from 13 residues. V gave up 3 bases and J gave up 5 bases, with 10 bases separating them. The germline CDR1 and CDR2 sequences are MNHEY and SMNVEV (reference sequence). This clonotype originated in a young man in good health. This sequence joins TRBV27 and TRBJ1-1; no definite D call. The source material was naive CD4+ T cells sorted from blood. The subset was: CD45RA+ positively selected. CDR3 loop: CASSFGPDTEAFF. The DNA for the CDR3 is TGTGCCAGCAGTTTTGGTCCTGATACTGAAGCTTTCTTT.